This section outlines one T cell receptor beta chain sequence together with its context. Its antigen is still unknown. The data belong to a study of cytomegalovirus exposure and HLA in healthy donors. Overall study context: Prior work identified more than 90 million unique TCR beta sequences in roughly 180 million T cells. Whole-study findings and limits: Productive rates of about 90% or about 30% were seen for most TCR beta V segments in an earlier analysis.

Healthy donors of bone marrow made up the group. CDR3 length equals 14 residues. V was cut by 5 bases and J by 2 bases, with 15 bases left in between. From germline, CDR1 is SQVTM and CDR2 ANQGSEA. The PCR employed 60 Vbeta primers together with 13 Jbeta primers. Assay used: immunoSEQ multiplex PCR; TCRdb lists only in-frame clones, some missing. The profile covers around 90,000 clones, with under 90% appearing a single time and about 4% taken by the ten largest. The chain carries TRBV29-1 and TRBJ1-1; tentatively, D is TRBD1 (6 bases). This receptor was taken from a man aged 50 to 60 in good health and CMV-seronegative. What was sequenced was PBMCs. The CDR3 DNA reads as TGCAGCGTTAACCAGGGGTTCGTTAACACTGAAGCTTTCTTT. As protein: CSVNQGFVNTEAFF.